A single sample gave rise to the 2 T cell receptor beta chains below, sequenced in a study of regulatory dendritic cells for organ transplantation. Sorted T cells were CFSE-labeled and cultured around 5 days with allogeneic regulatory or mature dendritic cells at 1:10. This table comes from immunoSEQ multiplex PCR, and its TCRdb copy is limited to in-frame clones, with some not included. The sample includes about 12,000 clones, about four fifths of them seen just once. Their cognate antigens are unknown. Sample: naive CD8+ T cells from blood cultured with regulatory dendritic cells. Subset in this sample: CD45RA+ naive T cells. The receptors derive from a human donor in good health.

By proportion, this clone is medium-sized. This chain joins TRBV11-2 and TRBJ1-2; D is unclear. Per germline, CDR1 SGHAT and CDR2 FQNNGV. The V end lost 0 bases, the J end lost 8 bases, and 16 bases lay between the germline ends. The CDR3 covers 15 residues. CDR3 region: CASSLDYDTGMGYTF. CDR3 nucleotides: TGTGCCAGCAGCTTAGATTATGACACTGGTATGGGCTACACCTTC.

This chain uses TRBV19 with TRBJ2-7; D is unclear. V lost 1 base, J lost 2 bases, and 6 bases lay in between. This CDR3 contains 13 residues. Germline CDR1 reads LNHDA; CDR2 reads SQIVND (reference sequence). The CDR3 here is CASSIGSTYEQYF. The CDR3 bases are TGTGCCAGTAGTATAGGGAGCACCTACGAGCAGTACTTC.